The clone carrying this T cell receptor (beta chain) was counted at least ten times. As yet, its antigen is unknown. Looked up from germline, CDR1 is SEHNR and CDR2 is FQNEAQ (reference sequence). The V and J ends lost 5 bases and 8 bases respectively, with 15 bases between them. This CDR3 has 13 amino acids. These data originate in a study of breast tumors, draining lymph nodes, adjacent tissues. Findings and limits, study-wide: Tumors had less TCR diversity than lymph nodes, more than nontumor tissue. Luminal-like breast cancer showed significantly higher tumor–nontumor repertoire similarity than basal-like.

The lymph nodes were axillary draining lymph nodes from breast cancer patients. TCRdb reprocessed the multiplex PCR reads via MiXCR and lists one record per CDR3 protein. The sample yields 200,000 to 250,000 distinct CDR3 sequences, less than 45% seen once. The clonotype originates from a female donor with breast cancer. Some clones in this sample may be carry-over from other donors' samples. The chain carries TRBV7-9 and TRBJ1-2; D perhaps matches TRBD1 (6 bases). The specimen sequenced was axillary lymph node tissue. CDR3 amino acids: CASSLVQGRGYTF. The CDR3 DNA is TGTGCCAGCAGCCTTGTACAGGGTCGGGGCTACACCTTC.